This TCR beta chain was found in a study of response to subunit inactivated influenza vaccine. Regarding the study as a whole: The study's authors posited that every seasonal influenza vaccination enlists few new T cells.

TCRdb re-called the RT-PCR reads with MiXCR, one entry per CDR3 protein. In the table there are 650,000 to 850,000 distinct CDR3 sequences, around 14% of which are singletons. In its sample, this clonotype was seen a few times. The antigen remains unidentified. The sample in question was PBMCs from blood, obtained approximately 15 days before vaccination. The TCR comes from a man aged 50 to 59 who received an inactivated influenza vaccine.

In DNA, the CDR3 is TGTGCCAGCAGCCAACACCGCCGGGACAGGGGTACCGGGGAGCTGTTTTTT. It yields the protein CASSQHRRDRGTGELFF. This chain links TRBV4-2 with TRBJ2-2; 10 bases are a match to TRBD1. This CDR3 region has 17 residues. Losses at the gene ends were 2 bases for V and 5 bases for J; bases not matched to a gene: 8. Per germline, CDR1 LGHNA and CDR2 YNFKEQ.